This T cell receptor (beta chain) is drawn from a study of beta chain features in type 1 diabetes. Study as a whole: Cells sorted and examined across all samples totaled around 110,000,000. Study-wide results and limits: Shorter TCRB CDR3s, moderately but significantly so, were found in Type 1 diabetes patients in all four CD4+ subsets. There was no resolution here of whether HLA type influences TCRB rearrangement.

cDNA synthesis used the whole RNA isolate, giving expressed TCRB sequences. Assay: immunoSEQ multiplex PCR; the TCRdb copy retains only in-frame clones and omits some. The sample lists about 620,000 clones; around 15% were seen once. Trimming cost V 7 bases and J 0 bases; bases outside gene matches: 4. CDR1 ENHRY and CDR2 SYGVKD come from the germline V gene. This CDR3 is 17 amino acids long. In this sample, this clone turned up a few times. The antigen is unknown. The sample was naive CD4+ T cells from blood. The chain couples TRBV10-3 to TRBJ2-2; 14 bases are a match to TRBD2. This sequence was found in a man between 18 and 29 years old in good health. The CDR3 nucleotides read TGTGCCATCAAACCGGGACTAGCGGGAGCGAACACCGGGGAGCTGTTTTTT. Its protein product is CAIKPGLAGANTGELFF.